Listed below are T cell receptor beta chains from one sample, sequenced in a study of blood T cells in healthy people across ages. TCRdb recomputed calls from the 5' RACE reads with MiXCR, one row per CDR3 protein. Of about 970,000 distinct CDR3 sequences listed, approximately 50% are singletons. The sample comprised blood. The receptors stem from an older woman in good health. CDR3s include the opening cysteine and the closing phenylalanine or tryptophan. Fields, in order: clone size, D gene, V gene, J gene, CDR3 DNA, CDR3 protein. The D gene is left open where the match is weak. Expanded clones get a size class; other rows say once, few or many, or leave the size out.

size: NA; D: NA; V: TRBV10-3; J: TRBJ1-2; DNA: TGTGCCATCAGTGACCGCATCTTGGGTTATGGCTACACCTTC; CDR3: CAISDRILGYGYTF
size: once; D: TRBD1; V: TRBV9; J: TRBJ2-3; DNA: TGTGCCAGCAGCGTAGGGAACCGAGCCGGGCGACAGGGTAGCACAGATACGCAGTATTTT; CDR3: CASSVGNRAGRQGSTDTQYF
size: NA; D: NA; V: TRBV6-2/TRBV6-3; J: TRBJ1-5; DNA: TGTGCCAGCAGTAATGGTCAGAACAATCAGCCCCAGCATTTT; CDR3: CASSNGQNNQPQHF
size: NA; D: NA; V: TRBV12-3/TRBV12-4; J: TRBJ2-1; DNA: TGTGCCAGCAGGGCAAGCTCCTACAATGAGCAGTTCTTC; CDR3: CASRASSYNEQFF
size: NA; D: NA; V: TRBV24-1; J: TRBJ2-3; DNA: TGTGCCACCAGTGATTTGCCTCGGGACGCCCGAGATACGCAGTATTTT; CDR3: CATSDLPRDARDTQYF
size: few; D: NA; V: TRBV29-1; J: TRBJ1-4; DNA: TGCAGCGGCCAAGCACCAACTAATGAAAAACTGTTTTTT; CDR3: CSGQAPTNEKLFF
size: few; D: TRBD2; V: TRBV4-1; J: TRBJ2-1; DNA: TGCGCCAGCAGCCGCCCGGGACTAGCGGTAAACAATGAGCAGTTCTTC; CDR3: CASSRPGLAVNNEQFF
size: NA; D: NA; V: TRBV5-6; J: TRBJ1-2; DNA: TGTGCCAGCAGCAGTTACCTGAATAACTATGGCTACACCTTC; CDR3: CASSSYLNNYGYTF
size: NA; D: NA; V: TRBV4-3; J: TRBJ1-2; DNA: TGCGCCAGCAGCCAATTCTCCGCTAACTATGGCCACACCTTC; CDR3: CASSQFSANYGHTF
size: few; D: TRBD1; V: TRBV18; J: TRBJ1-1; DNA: TGTGCCAGCTCAGGAGCTACAGGGGACACTGAAGCTTTCTTT; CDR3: CASSGATGDTEAFF
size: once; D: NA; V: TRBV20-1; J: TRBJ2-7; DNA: TGCAGTGCTACCGGTACTAAAAGCTCCTACGAGCAGTACTTC; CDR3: CSATGTKSSYEQYF
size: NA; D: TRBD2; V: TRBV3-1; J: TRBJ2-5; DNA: TGTGCCAGCAGTCCGCGGACTAGCGGTCAAGAGACCCAGTACTTC; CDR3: CASSPRTSGQETQYF
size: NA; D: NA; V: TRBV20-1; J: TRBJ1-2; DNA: TGCAGTGCTAGAGTTCAGGGATACGATGGCTACACCTTC; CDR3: CSARVQGYDGYTF
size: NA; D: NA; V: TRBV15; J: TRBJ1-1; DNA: TGTGCCACCAGCAGAGGTGGGGGCCACTCATCAACTGAAGCTTTCTTT; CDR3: CATSRGGGHSSTEAFF
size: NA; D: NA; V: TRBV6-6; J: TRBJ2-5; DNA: TGTGCCAGCAGTTACGTGAAATATGAGACCCAGTACTTC; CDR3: CASSYVKYETQYF
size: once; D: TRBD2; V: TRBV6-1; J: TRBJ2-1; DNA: TGTGCCAGCTACAGGAGCGTCCAGCGGGAGGGCGCAACACCCATCAATGAGCAGTTCTTC; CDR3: CASYRSVQREGATPINEQFF
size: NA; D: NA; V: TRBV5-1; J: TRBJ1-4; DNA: TGCACCAGCAGCTTGGACGGGATAGGGGAAAAACTGTTTTTT; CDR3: CTSSLDGIGEKLFF
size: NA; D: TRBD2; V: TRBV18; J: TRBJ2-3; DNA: TGTGCCAGCTCACCTGGACTAGCGGGAGGAGAAGATACGCAGTATTTT; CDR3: CASSPGLAGGEDTQYF
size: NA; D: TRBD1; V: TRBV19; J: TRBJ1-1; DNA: TGTGCCAGCCAGAGAATGGGACAGATGAACACTGAAGCTTTCTTT; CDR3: CASQRMGQMNTEAFF
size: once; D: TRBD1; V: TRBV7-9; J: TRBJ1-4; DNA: TGTGCCAGCAGCTTAGGAGGGACAGGGAATGAAAAACTGTTTTTT; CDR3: CASSLGGTGNEKLFF
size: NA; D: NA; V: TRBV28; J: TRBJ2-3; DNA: TGTGCCAGTAGTTTATACACAGATATGCAGTATTTT; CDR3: CASSLYTDMQYF
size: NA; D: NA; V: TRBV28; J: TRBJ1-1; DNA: TGTGCCAGCAGTTTTTCCTTGGGGGATTGGGGCACTGAAGCTTTCTTT; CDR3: CASSFSLGDWGTEAFF
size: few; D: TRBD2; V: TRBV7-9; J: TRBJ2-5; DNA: TGTGCCAGCAGCTCCATTAGCGGGAGTAATGAGCAGTACTTC; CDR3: CASSSISGSNEQYF
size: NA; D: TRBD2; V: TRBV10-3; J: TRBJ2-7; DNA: TGTGCCATCGGGGGGGTAGTTTCCTACGAGCAGTACTTC; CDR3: CAIGGVVSYEQYF
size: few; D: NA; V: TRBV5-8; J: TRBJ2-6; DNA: TGTGCCAGCAGCTCGGGACAACAATCTGGGGCCAACGTCCTGACTTTC; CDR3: CASSSGQQSGANVLTF
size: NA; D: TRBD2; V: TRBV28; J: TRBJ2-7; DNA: TGTGCCAGCAGTGCCCACGCTAGCGGGAGGGGTTCCTACGAGCAGTACTTC; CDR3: CASSAHASGRGSYEQYF
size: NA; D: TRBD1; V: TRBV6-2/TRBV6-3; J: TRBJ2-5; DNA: TGTGCCAGCGGCCCCAGGGGGGAGACCCAGTACTTC; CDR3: CASGPRGETQYF
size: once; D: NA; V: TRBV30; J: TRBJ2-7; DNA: TGTGCCTGGAGTGCAACCCATTTGGAGCAGTACTTC; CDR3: CAWSATHLEQYF
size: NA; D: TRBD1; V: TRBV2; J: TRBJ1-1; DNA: TGTGCCAGCAGTGACTGGGACAGGGCGAACACTGAAGCTTTCTTT; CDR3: CASSDWDRANTEAFF
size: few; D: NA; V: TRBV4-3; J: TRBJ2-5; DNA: TGCGCCAGCAGCCAAGAACGGTGGGGGAGTGGCTCCATGGAGACCCAGTACTTC; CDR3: CASSQERWGSGSMETQYF
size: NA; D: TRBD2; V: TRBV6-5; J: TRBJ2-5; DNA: TGTGCCAGCAGCACGGGACTATCCAATGAGCAGTACTTC; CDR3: CASSTGLSNEQYF
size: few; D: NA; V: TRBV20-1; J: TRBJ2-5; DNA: TGCAGTGCTAGAGTAGGATCCGTTCAAGAGACCCAGTACTTC; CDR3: CSARVGSVQETQYF
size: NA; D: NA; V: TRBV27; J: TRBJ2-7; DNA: TGTGCCAGCAGGGTACGGGGGGCTCCCTACGAGCAGTACTTC; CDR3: CASRVRGAPYEQYF
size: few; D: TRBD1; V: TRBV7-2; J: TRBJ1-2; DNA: TGTGCCAGCAGCTTAGGGACAGGGGGTTTTGGCTATGGCTACACCTTC; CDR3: CASSLGTGGFGYGYTF
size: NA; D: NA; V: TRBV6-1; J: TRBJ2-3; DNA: TGTGCCAGCAGATCCGCGGAGCGGGTGACAGATACGCAGTATTTT; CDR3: CASRSAERVTDTQYF
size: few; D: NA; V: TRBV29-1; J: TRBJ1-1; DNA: TGCAGCGTTGAAGGCTCGGGTCTCACTGAAGCTTTCTTT; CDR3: CSVEGSGLTEAFF
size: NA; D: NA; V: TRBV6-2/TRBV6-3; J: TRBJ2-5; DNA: TGTGCCAGCAGGAGGACTATCCGCGAGACCCAGTACTTC; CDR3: CASRRTIRETQYF
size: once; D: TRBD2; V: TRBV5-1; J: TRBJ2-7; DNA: TGCGCCAGCAGCGTTCGAGCGGGGGGCCTCTCCTACGAGCAGTACTTC; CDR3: CASSVRAGGLSYEQYF
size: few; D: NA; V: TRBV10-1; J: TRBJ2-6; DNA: TGCGCCAGCAGTGAGGGTGGGCACGGGGCCAACGTCCTGACTTTC; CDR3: CASSEGGHGANVLTF
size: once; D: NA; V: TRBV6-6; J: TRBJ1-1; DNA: TGTGCCAGCAGACAACCCGGGGATACAACGGTTGATGCTTTCTTT; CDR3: CASRQPGDTTVDAFF
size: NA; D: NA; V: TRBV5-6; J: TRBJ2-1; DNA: TGTGCCAGCAGCCTGACAGAGGACAATGAGCAGTTCTTC; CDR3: CASSLTEDNEQFF
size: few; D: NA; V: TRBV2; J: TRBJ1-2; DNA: TGTGCCAGCAGGAGAAACACCGGGACATTCTATGGCTACACCTTC; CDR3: CASRRNTGTFYGYTF
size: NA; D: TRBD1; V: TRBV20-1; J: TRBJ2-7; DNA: TGCAGTGCTAGAGACGACGGGGTACAGGGGCCCTACGAGCAGTACTTC; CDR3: CSARDDGVQGPYEQYF
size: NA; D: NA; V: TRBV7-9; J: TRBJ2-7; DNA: TGTGCCAGCAGCTCATTGACGGTAGTAAGGGTCGAGCAGTACTTC; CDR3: CASSSLTVVRVEQYF
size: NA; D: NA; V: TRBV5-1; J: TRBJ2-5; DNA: TGCGCCAGCAGCTGGGGGGGGCGTCAAGAGACCCAGTACTTC; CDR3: CASSWGGRQETQYF
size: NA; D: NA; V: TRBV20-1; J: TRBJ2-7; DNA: TGCAGTGGTGAACAGGGCAACTCCTACGAGCAGTACTTC; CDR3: CSGEQGNSYEQYF
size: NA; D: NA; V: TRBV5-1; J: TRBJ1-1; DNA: TGCGCCAGCAGCTTGGGAGCAGGGTGGGGAACTGAAGCTTTCTTT; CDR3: CASSLGAGWGTEAFF
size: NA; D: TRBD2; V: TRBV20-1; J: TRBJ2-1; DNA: TGCAGTGCGGAGACCGGGACTAGCGGGAGGGGCTCCTACAATGAGCAGTTCTTC; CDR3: CSAETGTSGRGSYNEQFF
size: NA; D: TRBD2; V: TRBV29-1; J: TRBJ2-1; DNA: TGCAGCGTTGAGGGCGGGACTAGCGGACACTACAATGAGCAGTTCTTC; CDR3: CSVEGGTSGHYNEQFF
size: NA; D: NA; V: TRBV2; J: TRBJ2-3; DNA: TGTGCCAGCAGTGTCGAGGGAACCCTCCAGACAGATACGCAGTATTTT; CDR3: CASSVEGTLQTDTQYF
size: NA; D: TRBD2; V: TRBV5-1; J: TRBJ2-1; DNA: TGCGCCAGCAGCCCAAGGTCAAGGTCGGGAGGGCCGGATGAGCAGTTCTTC; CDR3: CASSPRSRSGGPDEQFF
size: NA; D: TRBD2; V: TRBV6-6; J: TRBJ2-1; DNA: TGTGCCAGCAGTTACTCGACTAGCACCTACAATGAGCAGTTCTTC; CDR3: CASSYSTSTYNEQFF
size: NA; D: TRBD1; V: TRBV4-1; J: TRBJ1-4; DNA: TGCGCCAGCAGCCAAGAGTCCCAGGGGGGAACTAATGAAAAACTGTTTTTT; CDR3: CASSQESQGGTNEKLFF
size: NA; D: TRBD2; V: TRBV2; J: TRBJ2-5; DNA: TGTGCCAGCAGGTCCCTAGCGGGGACCTACAATGAGCAGTACTTC; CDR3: CASRSLAGTYNEQYF